Sequencing of this TCR delta chain was carried out in a study of gamma-delta T cells after stem cell transplantation. TCRdb re-called the RT-PCR reads using CATT. The sample includes some 10,000 delta-chain clones, 1% to 1.5% seen only once; the top ten take 10%. Germline CDR1 is GEAIGNYY and CDR2 is EKD. V shed 3 bases and J shed 0 bases, with 17 bases lying between them. The CDR3 length is 19 residues. This clone was detected many times. This sample includes further DNA sequences coding for the same CDR3. Sequencing input: gamma-delta T cells. The J gene is TRDJ3, the V gene TRDV2, with D tentatively TRDD3 (6 bases). The receptor was derived from a human donor. It is not recorded whose cells these are; they may come from a transplant donor. CDR3 loop: CACDETGIPSSWDTRQMFF. The CDR3 DNA reads TGTGCCTGTGACGAAACGGGGATCCCGAGCTCCTGGGACACCCGACAGATGTTTTTC.